A single sample gave rise to the 28 T cell receptor beta chains below, sequenced in a study of CD8+ T cells in alopecia areata. cDNA prepared by RNA extraction and subsequent reverse transcription served as the template for sequencing. Using immunoSEQ multiplex PCR, the repertoire was profiled, and TCRdb retains in-frame clones only, with some absent. The sample shows 140,000 to 150,000 clones, 51% of them seen only once. This sample comprised CD4+ T cells sorted from blood, obtained at week 0. The receptors were sampled from a human donor with alopecia areata.

The chain combines TRBV29-1 with TRBJ1-1, with 10 bases aligning to TRBD1. The junction had 15 bases not matched to a gene; V was cut back by 5 bases and J by 6 bases. CDR3 size: 16 residues. CDR1 is SQVTM, CDR2 ANQGSEA, per germline. CDR3 loop: CSVPRQGAFTMAEAFF. The CDR3 DNA is TGCAGCGTTCCCAGACAGGGGGCGTTTACCATGGCTGAAGCTTTCTTT.

A single count supports this clone. The chain couples TRBV30 to TRBJ2-3, with unresolved D. The CDR3 spans 16 residues. Trimming shortened V by 4 bases and J by 1 base, and 18 bases separated the two germline ends. CDR1 is GTSNPN and CDR2 is SVGIG in the germline V gene (reference sequence). CDR3 in amino acids: CAWTPYSPRGTDTQYF. The DNA of the CDR3 is TGTGCCTGGACTCCCTACAGCCCAAGGGGCACAGATACGCAGTATTTT.

J is TRBJ2-7 and V is TRBV4-1; D remains unclear. The CDR3 contains 13 residues. Germline V gene lookup returns CDR1 MGHRA and CDR2 YSYEKL. V lost 2 bases, J lost 6 bases, and 11 bases lay in between. CDR3 in amino acids: CASSQLTLGEQYF. The CDR3 DNA follows: TGCGCCAGCAGCCAATTGACATTGGGCGAGCAGTACTTC.

In its sample, this clone was seen a few times. The J gene is TRBJ2-5, the V gene TRBV19; 7 positions match TRBD1. J was trimmed by 2 bases and V by 5 bases; bases with no gene match: 8. Germline CDR1 reads LNHDA; CDR2 reads SQIVND (reference sequence). CDR3 length: 15 residues. The CDR3 nucleotides are TGTGCCAGTAGTGGGCTAGGGACAGTTCAAGAGACCCAGTACTTC. It translates to CASSGLGTVQETQYF.

This clone was counted a few times. The CDR3 here is CAWSGGAYNEQFF. CDR3 sequence (DNA): TGTGCCTGGAGCGGAGGGGCATACAATGAGCAGTTCTTC. The chain combines TRBV30 with TRBJ2-1; a possible D gene is TRBD2 (6 bases). The CDR3 is 13 amino acids. Germline V lookup: CDR1 GTSNPN, CDR2 SVGIG (reference sequence). V gave up 3 bases and J gave up 4 bases, with 10 bases separating them.

In DNA, the CDR3 is TGTGCCAGCAGCCGTAGCGGGGGGAATGAGCAGTTCTTC. This codes for CASSRSGGNEQFF. V usage is TRBV7-9 and J usage is TRBJ2-1, with TRBD2 matching over 10 bases. The CDR3 covers 13 residues. V lost 5 bases, J lost 7 bases, and 2 bases stayed unmatched. Germline CDR1 and CDR2: SEHNR and FQNEAQ (reference sequence).

The chain has TRBV27 and TRBJ2-7, with D tentatively TRBD1 (5 bases). This CDR3 is 13 amino acids long. V was shortened by 2 bases and J by 5 bases, with 10 bases between the two germline ends. Germline V gene data show CDR1 as MNHEY and CDR2 as SMNVEV (reference sequence). CDR3 sequence: CASSLEAGHEQYF. CDR3 nucleotides: TGTGCCAGCAGTTTAGAGGCAGGGCACGAGCAGTACTTC.

The rearrangement joins TRBV6-6 to TRBJ2-1; D perhaps matches TRBD2 (7 bases). Germline V gene lookup returns CDR1 MNHNY and CDR2 SVGAGI (reference sequence). V lost 8 bases, J lost 7 bases, and 21 bases lay in between. The CDR3 extends over 15 amino acids. The CDR3 bases are TGTGCCAGCGCCTCCCGGGGGGCGAGGTCAAATGAGCAGTTCTTC. This gives the protein CASASRGARSNEQFF.

The table lists this clone with a few counts. The chain recombines TRBV29-1 with TRBJ1-4; 10 bases line up with TRBD1. The germline V gene has CDR1 SQVTM and CDR2 ANQGSEA. This CDR3 contains 12 residues. With 7 bases clipped from V and 8 bases from J, the junction kept 4 bases outside the gene matches. CDR3 sequence reads: CSATGGGEKLFF. The CDR3 DNA sequence: TGCAGCGCGACAGGGGGCGGCGAAAAACTGTTTTTT.

V usage is TRBV30 and J usage is TRBJ1-1; D remains unclear. Germline V gene lookup returns CDR1 GTSNPN and CDR2 SVGIG (reference sequence). This CDR3 is built from 12 residues. Trimming took 5 bases from V and 1 from J, leaving 8 bases between them. CDR3 sequence (DNA): TGTGCCTGGTCCTGGGGGAACACTGAAGCTTTCTTT. As protein: CAWSWGNTEAFF.

This clone was counted between two and nine times. The gene calls are TRBV5-1 and TRBJ2-1, with 8 nucleotides matching TRBD1. V was pared by 5 bases and J by 3 bases, with 10 bases of the junction left unmatched. Germline assignment: CDR1 SGHRS and CDR2 YFSETQ. This CDR3 comprises 16 residues. CDR3: CASRPTGGTFYNEQFF. The CDR3 DNA is TGCGCCAGCAGGCCTACAGGGGGGACTTTCTACAATGAGCAGTTCTTC.

The chain uses TRBV7-9 and TRBJ2-5, with 12 bases identical to TRBD2. Unmatched junction bases numbered 5, after V lost 5 bases and J lost 4 bases. The germline V gene encodes CDR1 SEHNR and CDR2 FQNEAQ (reference sequence). The CDR3 runs to 15 residues. CDR3 in amino acids: CASSASTSGRETQYF. The DNA for the CDR3 is TGTGCCAGCAGCGCCTCGACTAGCGGGAGAGAGACCCAGTACTTC.

The chain joins TRBV7-3 to TRBJ2-1; tentatively, D is TRBD1 (7 bases). The CDR3 is 14 amino acids. CDR1 SGHTA and CDR2 FQGTGA come from the germline V gene. Between the trimmed V and J ends, which lost 3 bases and 7 bases, there was a span of 13 bases. CDR3: CASSLAGGGNEQFF. In nucleotides, the CDR3 is TGTGCCAGCAGCTTGGCAGGGGGAGGTAATGAGCAGTTCTTC.

This chain connects TRBV29-1 to TRBJ1-4; D unresolved. The CDR3 loop spans 14 amino acids. Trimming shortened V by 7 bases and J by 0 bases, and 12 bases separated the two germline ends. The germline CDR1 and CDR2 sequences are SQVTM and ANQGSEA. The CDR3 loop reads CSAQVPATNEKLFF. The CDR3 nucleotides read TGCAGCGCCCAGGTCCCAGCAACTAATGAAAAACTGTTTTTT.

The chain recombines TRBV28 with TRBJ1-5; D is unresolved. The V gene lost 6 bases and the J gene lost 4 bases, with 7 bases spanning the gap. The CDR3 loop spans 12 amino acids. CDR1 MDHEN and CDR2 SYDVKM come from the germline V gene. Here the CDR3 reads CASRAPNQPQHF. CDR3 DNA: TGTGCCAGCAGGGCACCAAATCAGCCCCAGCATTTT.

The V gene is TRBV11-1, the J gene TRBJ2-1; 15 bases are a match to TRBD2. V was clipped by 0 bases and J by 7 bases; unmatched bases: 10. Per germline, CDR1 SGHAT and CDR2 FQDESV (reference sequence). The CDR3 loop spans 19 amino acids. The CDR3 sequence is CASSLAWTSGRAFRNEQFF. Here the CDR3 DNA reads TGTGCCAGCAGCTTAGCTTGGACTAGCGGGAGGGCCTTCAGAAATGAGCAGTTCTTC.

This clone appeared a few times. The V call is TRBV28, the J call TRBJ1-2; D uncertain. V gave up 3 bases and J gave up 5 bases, with 7 bases separating them. CDR1 and CDR2 from the germline V gene are MDHEN and SYDVKM. The CDR3 covers 12 residues. CDR3 bases: TGTGCCAGCAGTTTTGAAAGATATGGCTACACCTTC. Its protein is CASSFERYGYTF.

A few counts support this clone. The chain links TRBV5-1 to TRBJ1-5; the match to TRBD1 covers 10 bases. The germline CDR1 and CDR2 sequences are SGHRS and YFSETQ. The V gene end was trimmed by 4 bases and the J gene end by 3 bases; junction bases not matched to a gene: 4. The CDR3 length is 15 residues. Here the CDR3 DNA reads TGCGCCAGCAGCCGGACAGGGGGGAACAATCAGCCCCAGCATTTT. Translating gives CASSRTGGNNQPQHF. Variable domain in full (rest from reference TRBV5-1 and TRBJ1-5): KAGVTQTPRYLIKTRGQQVTLSCSPISGHRSVSWYQQTPGQGLQFLFEYFSETQRNKGNFPGRFSGRQFSNSRSEMNVSTLELGDSALYLCASSRTGGNNQPQHFGDGTRLSIL.

This clone has a handful of counts. The chain recombines TRBV2 with TRBJ2-2; 8 nucleotides agree with TRBD1. CDR3 length equals 15 residues. The V gene's germline CDR1 is SNHLY and CDR2 FYNNEI. The CDR3, as DNA: TGTGTCCCTGGGAGGACAGGGAAGGTCACCGGGGAGCTGTTTTTT. Translated, it gives CVPGRTGKVTGELFF. Drawing the rest from reference TRBV2 and TRBJ2-2, the complete variable domain is EPEVTQTPSHQVTQMGQEVILRCVPISNHLYFYWYRQILGQKVEFLVSFYNNEISEKSEIFDDQFSVERPDGSNFTLKIRSTKLEDSAMYFCVPGRTGKVTGELFFGEGSRLTVL.

The CDR3 coding sequence is TGTGCCATCAGGATTACAGGGGACCTCTTCGGGGCCAACGTCCTGACTTTC. Its translation is CAIRITGDLFGANVLTF. The chain combines TRBV10-3 with TRBJ2-6; 7 bases are a match to TRBD1. CDR1 is ENHRY and CDR2 is SYGVKD in the germline V gene. The ends lost 6 bases at V and 4 bases at J; junction bases unmatched: 12. This CDR3 contains 17 residues.

The chain employs TRBV23-1 and TRBJ2-3; TRBD2 aligns across 7 bases. TRBV23-1 is known as an ORF, though its function is uncertain. With V trimmed by 5 bases and J by 0 bases, 2 bases remained unmatched. This CDR3 is 14 amino acids long. The DNA for the CDR3 is TGCGCCAGCAGTAGCGGGAAGAGCACAGATACGCAGTATTTT. Protein sequence: CASSSGKSTDTQYF.

This clone appeared a few times. The chain joins TRBV11-2 to TRBJ2-7, with D possibly matching TRBD1 (6 bases). The CDR3 runs 15 residues. V was trimmed by 0 bases and J by 3 bases, leaving 12 bases between them. CDR1 is SGHAT and CDR2 is FQNNGV in the germline V gene. CDR3 bases: TGTGCCAGCAGCTTAGACCCGGGACAAAGCTACGAGCAGTACTTC. Protein: CASSLDPGQSYEQYF.

The gene calls are TRBV5-1 and TRBJ1-2; no firm D call. Trimming shortened V by 7 bases and J by 8 bases, and 21 bases separated the two germline ends. CDR1 and CDR2 from the germline V gene are SGHRS and YFSETQ. The CDR3 totals 14 residues. This CDR3 reads CASYRENYKRGYTF. CDR3 nucleotides: TGCGCCAGCTACCGGGAAAACTATAAGAGGGGCTACACCTTC.

The rearrangement joins TRBV5-1 to TRBJ1-4; 9 positions match TRBD1. Germline V gene data show CDR1 as SGHRS and CDR2 as YFSETQ. This CDR3 contains 16 residues. Unmatched junction bases numbered 9, after V lost 3 bases and J lost 6 bases. The CDR3 nucleotides are TGCGCCAGCAGCTATAACGGACAGGGGCGAGATGAAAAACTGTTTTTT. Protein product: CASSYNGQGRDEKLFF.

The chain combines TRBV2 with TRBJ2-4; D call uncertain. V was cut by 2 bases and J by 8 bases, with 10 bases left in between. The CDR3 contains 13 residues. In germline, CDR1 is SNHLY, CDR2 FYNNEI. The CDR3 sequence is CASSESTWDIQYF. In nucleotides, the CDR3 is TGTGCCAGCAGTGAATCCACTTGGGACATTCAGTACTTC. The whole variable domain, filled in from reference TRBV2 and TRBJ2-4, reads EPEVTQTPSHQVTQMGQEVILRCVPISNHLYFYWYRQILGQKVEFLVSFYNNEISEKSEIFDDQFSVERPDGSNFTLKIRSTKLEDSAMYFCASSESTWDIQYFGAGTRLSVL.

The V gene is TRBV27, the J gene TRBJ2-1, with TRBD2 matching 7 bases. The trim removed 5 bases at V and 4 bases at J, leaving 8 bases unmatched. Germline assignment: CDR1 MNHEY and CDR2 SMNVEV (reference sequence). There are 15 residues in the CDR3. The CDR3 region has the DNA TGTGCCAGCAGTGGCTCTAGCGGAAGGTACAATGAGCAGTTCTTC. Amino acid sequence: CASSGSSGRYNEQFF.

This clone was seen more than once but under ten times. This chain links TRBV5-1 with TRBJ2-5; D is tentatively TRBD1 or TRBD2 (6 bases each). Germline loops: CDR1 SGHRS, CDR2 YFSETQ. The V end lost 2 bases, the J end lost 5 bases, and 10 bases lay between the germline ends. The CDR3 runs to 13 residues. The CDR3, as DNA: TGCGCCAGCAGCTTCGGGGGCGGGGAGACCCAGTACTTC. Residues: CASSFGGGETQYF. The complete variable domain, with remaining parts taken from reference TRBV5-1 and TRBJ2-5, reads KAGVTQTPRYLIKTRGQQVTLSCSPISGHRSVSWYQQTPGQGLQFLFEYFSETQRNKGNFPGRFSGRQFSNSRSEMNVSTLELGDSALYLCASSFGGGETQYFGPGTRLLVL.

This rearrangement joins TRBV27 to TRBJ1-5; possibly TRBD1 for D (6 bases). This CDR3 is 16 amino acids long. Germline V lookup: CDR1 MNHEY, CDR2 SMNVEV (reference sequence). V was clipped by 1 base and J by 1 base, with 11 bases between them. In DNA, the CDR3 is TGTGCCAGCAGTTTATTCGCCGGACAGAGCAATCAGCCCCAGCATTTT. Residues: CASSLFAGQSNQPQHF.